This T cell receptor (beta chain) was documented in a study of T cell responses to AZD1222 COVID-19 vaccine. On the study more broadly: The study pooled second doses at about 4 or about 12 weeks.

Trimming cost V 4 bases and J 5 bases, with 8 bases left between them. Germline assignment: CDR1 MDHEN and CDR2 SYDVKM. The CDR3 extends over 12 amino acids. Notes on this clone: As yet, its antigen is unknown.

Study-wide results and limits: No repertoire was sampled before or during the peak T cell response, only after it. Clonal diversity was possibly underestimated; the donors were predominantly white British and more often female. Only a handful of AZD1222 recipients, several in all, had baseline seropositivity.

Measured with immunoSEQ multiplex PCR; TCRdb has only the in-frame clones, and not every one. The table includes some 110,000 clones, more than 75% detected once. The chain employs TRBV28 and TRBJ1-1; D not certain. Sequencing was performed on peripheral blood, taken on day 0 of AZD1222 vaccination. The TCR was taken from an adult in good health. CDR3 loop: CASSWFGTEAFF. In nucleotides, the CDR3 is TGTGCCAGCAGTTGGTTTGGGACTGAAGCTTTCTTT.